This T cell receptor (beta chain) was captured by sequencing in a study of TIL therapy for anti-PD-1-resistant metastatic lung cancer (TCRdb year 2021). Notes on the research overall: Tumors were collected before any PD-1/PD-L1 blockade, after which patients were given nivolumab, and patients who progressed were given lymphodepletion, an infusion of expanded TIL and IL-2. Across the cohort, whole-exome sequencing showed a median non-synonymous tumor mutation burden of about 1.5 mutations per megabase. Most of the cohort had lung adenocarcinoma, including a handful of EGFR-mutant tumors and two ALK-rearranged tumors, and half of the patients were either current or former smokers. Enrolled patients had a median age of approximately 49 years (range roughly 35-85) and a median tumor PD-L1 proportion score of about 5.9%. T cell receptor beta sequencing of tumor and peripheral blood served to follow clonotypes across the tumor, the expanded TIL product, and serial blood samples. The full study reports these points: Generalizability was limited because the cohort was highly selected, with more treatment-naive, never-smoker and oncogene-addicted patients included than is typical. Clonotypes from the infused TIL partially replaced the baseline peripheral repertoire and then declined over months, and persistence showed no apparent association with response. The study protocol defined all tumor marker inferences as exploratory.

Using bias-controlled multiplex PCR with the immunoSEQ v3 hsTCRB kit, the TCR beta CDR3 regions were amplified from genomic DNA. TCR libraries were sequenced on an Illumina NextSeq 500 to about 2.1 million read pairs for survey level or about 5-6.5 million for deep level. The study's own analysis went as follows. The immunoSEQ Analyzer software assigned V, D and J genes, filtered out non-productive sequences, and reported clonality. To compare repertoires between infused TIL and blood, productive Simpson clonality was used along with the Morisita overlap index of productive TRB rearrangements. For each clone in blood, the absolute clonotype count was estimated by multiplying the lymphocyte count by the CD3+ fraction and by the clone's productive frequency. TCRdb carries this immuneACCESS record with in-frame sequences only. Its versions omit some clonotypes, under half of them owing to an unresolved V gene in the studies checked, with the rest unexplained. Clone size and the V and J calls come from that table; the DNA yielded D and trimming. The sample records roughly 54,000 clones, around 86% of which are singletons. Of the sample, around 2.6% falls within the top ten clones.

Points on this clone: No antigen is known for it. No base quality values were provided; no much bigger clone lies one nucleotide off.

The time point label of this sample denotes: pre-treatment sample, taken before nivolumab and TIL therapy. A phase I trial run at two centers enrolled adults with stage 4 NSCLC between 2017 and early 2020. Samples came from a single-arm, open-label phase I trial of tumor-infiltrating lymphocyte therapy with nivolumab in advanced non-small cell lung cancer. Blood mononuclear cells from EDTA tubes were isolated by Ficoll gradient, snap-frozen as pellets, and DNA was extracted with a Qiagen mini-prep kit. Trimming leaves V shorter by 3 bases and J shorter by 6 bases, with the junction holding 5 bases beyond the gene matches. CDR1 SGHAT and CDR2 FQNNGV are derived from the germline V gene. Including cysteine and phenylalanine, the CDR3 has 16 amino acids. Only the CDR3 DNA is retained, 48 bases long and in frame from the first base.

The sequence was obtained from a person aged 25 to 79 with non-small cell lung cancer. The input for sequencing was blood, taken at baseline. This sequence uses TRBV11-2 and TRBJ2-1; TRBD2 fits 13 bases in the junction. The CDR3 amino acid sequence is: CASSFGLAGASNEQFF. In nucleotide form, the sequence is TGTGCCAGCAGCTTCGGACTAGCGGGAGCCTCCAATGAGCAGTTCTTC.